A single sample is the source of the 25 T cell receptor beta chains below, sequenced in a study of Tregs in tolerant kidney transplant recipients. Only in-frame clones appear in the TCRdb table, and some are missing; sequencing was by immunoSEQ multiplex PCR. The repertoire table contains tens of thousands of clones. Sequenced material: CD4+ T cells from blood, taken before the transplant. These receptors were collected from a human donor who received a combined kidney and bone marrow transplant.

Turning to this clone: The read terminates 3 residues ahead of where the CDR3 ends, so the germline J gene completes it. The J gene is TRBJ2-1, the V gene TRBV7-7, with D possibly TRBD1 on 5 matching bases. This CDR3 has 13 residues. V lost 1 base and J lost 6, with 7 bases in between. CDR1 and CDR2 (germline): SSHAT, FNYEAQ (reference sequence). The CDR3 DNA, read in part, is TGTGCCAGCAGCTTAGGCAGGGCCAATGAG. Amino acid sequence: CASSLGRANE. The full CDR3 is CASSLGRANEQFF. Using reference TRBV7-7 and TRBJ2-1 for the parts outside the CDR3, the full variable domain is GAGVSQSPRYKVTKRGQDVTLRCDPISSHATLYWYQQALGQGPEFLTYFNYEAQPDKSGLPSDRFSAERPEGSISTLTIQRTEQRDSAMYRCASSLGRANEQFFGPGTRLTVL.

Note on this clone: The read comes to an end 3 residues before the CDR3 does, leaving the germline J gene to fill in the end. The genes are TRBV19 and TRBJ2-1, with 10 positions matching TRBD2. The CDR3 is made up of 17 amino acids. V trimming: 5 bases; J trimming: 3 bases; junction bases outside the gene matches: 10. Germline V lookup: CDR1 LNHDA, CDR2 SQIVND (reference sequence). CDR3 DNA, as far as it was read: TGTGCCAGTAGTCGGCCCCCGGGGACTAGCGACTACAATGAG. Protein product: CASSRPPGTSDYNE. The full CDR3 protein is CASSRPPGTSDYNEQFF.

A remark on this clone: The DNA ends 3 residues before the CDR3 does, and the rest of the CDR3 is filled in from the germline J gene. This chain links TRBV28 with TRBJ2-1; TRBD1 is a possible D gene (5 bases). Germline V gene sequence: CDR1 MDHEN, CDR2 SYDVKM. Trimming cost V 8 bases and J 3 bases, with 17 bases left between them. The CDR3 sequence is 15 residues long. CDR3 DNA, as far as it was read: TGTGCCAGCTCGAATTCAAGGGGCTTCTACAATGAG. Translated: CASSNSRGFYNE. The complete CDR3 reads CASSNSRGFYNEQFF.

As for this clone: The sequenced fragment ends 3 residues before the CDR3 boundary, so the rest is inferred from the germline J gene. The V and J genes are TRBV11-2 and TRBJ2-1, with D possibly matching TRBD1 (5 bases). The CDR3 contains 15 residues. The germline V gene encodes CDR1 SGHAT and CDR2 FQNNGV. V was pared by 8 bases and J by 6 bases, with 20 bases between. The CDR3: CASASRPDSPNEQFF. The DNA read from the CDR3 is TGTGCCAGCGCCTCCCGGCCAGACAGCCCCAATGAG.

The chain's CDR3 is CASRRQSTNNYGYTF. The CDR3 bases that were read are TGTGCCAGCAGGCGACAGAGCACCAACAACTATGGC. The chain couples TRBV6-2 or TRBV6-3 to TRBJ1-2; D perhaps matches TRBD1 (5 bases). The sequenced fragment ends 3 residues before the CDR3 boundary, so the rest is inferred from the germline J gene. The CDR3 has 15 amino acids. The V and J ends lost 6 bases and 2 bases respectively, with 16 bases between them. Germline V gives CDR1 MNHEY, CDR2 SVGEGT.

Comments on this clone: The CDR3 goes on 3 residues after the read ends, and that part is filled in from the germline J gene. J is TRBJ2-3 and V is TRBV10-3; 12 positions match TRBD2. The CDR3 runs to 16 residues. Germline V gives CDR1 ENHRY, CDR2 SYGVKD. The ends lost 4 bases at V and 6 bases at J; junction bases unmatched: 8. The part of the CDR3 DNA that was read is TGTGCCATCAGTGGAATGACTAGCGGGAGTGGGGATACG. Protein: CAISGMTSGSGDT. From start to end, the CDR3 is CAISGMTSGSGDTQYF.

About this clone: The CDR3 goes on 3 residues after the read ends, and that part is filled in from the germline J gene. The chain carries TRBV20-1 and TRBJ1-2; 7 positions agree with TRBD1. Germline V CDR1 and CDR2: DFQATT, SNEGSKA (reference sequence). The CDR3 is 12 residues long. CDR3 DNA, as far as it was read: TGCAGTGCTAGAAGTGGGGACAGCCCC. Translation gives CSARSGDSP. The whole CDR3 protein is CSARSGDSPYTF.

This chain's CDR3 is CSAMTGGGGYTF. The sequenced CDR3 bases are TGCAGTGCAATGACAGGGGGCGGTGGC. The J gene is TRBJ1-2, the V gene TRBV20-1, with 10 bases aligning to TRBD1. The CDR3 goes on 3 residues after the read ends, and that part is filled in from the germline J gene. This CDR3 is 12 amino acids long. Trimming removed 6 bases from V and 7 bases from J; junction bases left unmatched: 5. Germline V gives CDR1 DFQATT, CDR2 SNEGSKA (reference sequence).

Comments on this clone: The junction does not match germline at one end; this may be a read error. The read is 3 residues too short to cover the CDR3 end, so that end is filled in from the germline J gene. The chain uses TRBV6-1 and TRBJ2-1; D might be TRBD2 (5 bases). Germline CDR1 and CDR2: MNHNS and SASEGT. CDR3 length: 15 residues. The part of the CDR3 DNA that was read is TGTGCCAGCAGTGGGACTGGTAGCTCCTACACTGAG. Amino acid sequence: CASSGTGSSYTE. The full CDR3 is CASSGTGSSYTEQFF.

A remark on this clone: The CDR3 extends 3 residues past the end of the read, so its final part is completed from the germline J gene. V and J are TRBV6-8 and TRBJ1-5, with a tentative D call TRBD1 (6 bases). The CDR3 runs 16 residues. Germline CDR1 reads MNHGY; CDR2 reads SAAAGT. V gave up 2 bases and J gave up 5 bases, with 16 bases separating them. The CDR3 here is CASSYAHGTFDQPQHF. Partial CDR3 DNA: TGTGCCAGCAGTTACGCCCACGGGACATTTGATCAGCCC.

Comment on this clone: The read halts 3 residues ahead of the CDR3 end, with the missing end drawn from the germline J gene. The genes are TRBV14 and TRBJ2-1, with TRBD2 matching over 9 bases. The J segment lost 2 bases and the V segment lost 4 bases, leaving 6 bases of the junction unmatched. Per germline, CDR1 SGHDN and CDR2 FVKESK. CDR3 length: 16 residues. The CDR3 bases that were read are TGTGCCAGCAGCCGCGGGGGGGCAAGCCCCTACAATGAG. It encodes CASSRGGASPYNE. In full, the CDR3 is CASSRGGASPYNEQFF.

As for this clone: The CDR3 end lies 3 residues beyond the end of the read and is filled in from the germline J gene. The rearrangement uses TRBV7-8 and TRBJ1-3; D gene unclear. The V gene's germline CDR1 is SGHVS and CDR2 FQNEAQ. The CDR3 has 15 residues. The V end was cut by 6 bases, the J end by 0 bases, with 12 bases between. CDR3 region: CASSSTSSSGNTIYF. The CDR3 DNA, read in part, is TGTGCCAGCAGTAGTACGTCGAGCTCTGGAAACACC. The variable domain in full, with the rest retrieved from reference TRBV7-8 and TRBJ1-3, is GAGVSQSPRYKVAKRGQDVALRCDPISGHVSLFWYQQALGQGPEFLTYFQNEAQLDKSGLPSDRFFAERPEGSVSTLKIQRTQQEDSAVYLCASSSTSSSGNTIYFGEGSWLTVV.

The CDR3 DNA, read in part, is TGTGCCAGCTCACCCGAGACAGGGAACTATGGC. Its protein is CASSPETGNYG. The CDR3 reads in full as CASSPETGNYGYTF. This chain uses TRBV18 with TRBJ1-2; 7 bases match TRBD1. The observed sequence ends 3 residues before the CDR3 terminus, with the missing tail filled in from the germline J gene. The CDR3 runs 14 residues. Germline loops: CDR1 KGHSH, CDR2 LQKENI. Germline trimming cut 3 bases from V and 2 bases from J; bases unmatched to any gene: 3. The complete variable domain, with remaining parts taken from reference TRBV18 and TRBJ1-2, reads NAGVMQNPRHLVRRRGQEARLRCSPMKGHSHVYWYRQLPEEGLKFMVYLQKENIIDESGMPKERFSAEFPKEGPSILRIQQVVRGDSAAYFCASSPETGNYGYTFGSGTRLTVV.

A word on this clone: The read falls 3 residues short of the CDR3 end, and the missing part is taken from the germline J gene. The J gene is TRBJ2-1, the V gene TRBV20-1; 15 bases align to TRBD2. This CDR3 is 17 amino acids long. The ends lost 7 bases at V and 0 bases at J; junction bases unmatched: 7. Germline CDR1 DFQATT, CDR2 SNEGSKA (reference sequence). The chain's CDR3 is CSGRTSGGGSSYNEQFF. Partial CDR3 DNA: TGCAGTGGCAGGACTAGCGGGGGGGGAAGCTCCTACAATGAG.

On this clone: Read coverage stops 3 residues before the CDR3 terminus; the germline J gene supplies the remainder. The chain combines TRBV18 with TRBJ1-2; D remains ambiguous. This CDR3 is 15 amino acids long. Germline CDR1 is KGHSH and CDR2 is LQKENI. The V end lost 2 bases, the J end lost 3 bases, and 13 bases lay between the germline ends. CDR3 DNA, as far as it was read: TGTGCCAGCTCACCAGCACAGCCTGATTACTATGGC. Its translation: CASSPAQPDYYG. The complete CDR3 protein is CASSPAQPDYYGYTF.

On this clone: The CDR3 goes on 3 residues after the read ends, and that part is filled in from the germline J gene. V is TRBV5-1 and J is TRBJ1-2; maybe TRBD1 (6 bases). The CDR3 is 16 amino acids. Germline V gives CDR1 SGHRS, CDR2 YFSETQ. The V gene lost 4 bases and the J gene lost 5 bases, with 21 bases spanning the gap. Partial CDR3 DNA: TGCGCCAGCAGCCCTGGGGGGGGCGCGCAGCCTTATGGC. It is translated as CASSPGGGAQPYG. From start to end, the CDR3 is CASSPGGGAQPYGYTF.

With respect to this clone: The read halts 3 residues ahead of the CDR3 end, with the missing end drawn from the germline J gene. The rearrangement uses TRBV11-2 and TRBJ2-7; the D is unclear. The germline gives CDR1 SGHAT, CDR2 FQNNGV. The V gene lost 5 bases and the J gene lost 3 bases, with 8 bases spanning the gap. CDR3 size: 12 residues. The CDR3 DNA, read in part, is TGTGCCAGCAGCCTCAAAGGCTACGAG. It translates to CASSLKGYE. The complete CDR3 protein is CASSLKGYEQYF.

Comment on this clone: The read ends 3 residues shy of where the CDR3 ends; the end is completed using the germline J gene. The chain employs TRBV19 and TRBJ2-5; TRBD1 matches at 7 bases. The CDR3 length is 13 residues. V gave up 3 bases and J gave up 4 bases; unmatched junction bases: 2. The germline V gene has CDR1 LNHDA and CDR2 SQIVND (reference sequence). The CDR3 DNA, read in part, is TGTGCCAGTAGTATGGCAGGGGGAGAGACC. It codes for CASSMAGGET. The full CDR3 is CASSMAGGETQYF.

Partial CDR3 DNA: TGTGCCAGCAGCTTACCGGAAGGGACAATTAACACTGAA. As protein: CASSLPEGTINTE. The CDR3 in full is CASSLPEGTINTEAFF. V and J are TRBV7-8 and TRBJ1-1, with D possibly being TRBD1 (6 bases). The CDR3 extends 3 residues past the end of the read, so its final part is completed from the germline J gene. V lost 2 bases to trimming and J lost 2 bases, with 15 bases between them. CDR3 length equals 16 residues. The germline V gene has CDR1 SGHVS and CDR2 FQNEAQ.

With respect to this clone: The read terminates 3 residues before the CDR3 end, so the remaining end is supplied by the germline J gene. This chain uses TRBV19 with TRBJ2-5; D may be TRBD1 (6 bases). This CDR3 is built from 15 residues. CDR1 and CDR2 from the germline V gene are LNHDA and SQIVND (reference sequence). The germline V and J ends were trimmed by 3 bases and 5 bases, with 16 bases remaining between them. The CDR3 sequence: CASSIGGPGSETQYF. Partial CDR3 DNA: TGTGCCAGTAGTATTGGGGGCCCCGGGTCGGAGACC.

Turning to this clone: The DNA ends 3 residues before the CDR3 does, and the rest of the CDR3 is filled in from the germline J gene. The rearrangement links TRBV19 to TRBJ2-1; possibly TRBD2 for D (6 bases). Trimming cost V 6 bases and J 0 bases, with 9 bases left between them. Germline assignment: CDR1 LNHDA and CDR2 SQIVND (reference sequence). CDR3 length: 14 residues. The CDR3 bases that were read are TGTGCCAGTAGCGTAGCGGCCTCCTACAATGAG. Amino acid sequence: CASSVAASYNE. The whole CDR3 sequence reads CASSVAASYNEQFF.

Regarding this clone: With the read ending 3 residues before the CDR3 end, the germline J gene is used to fill in that end. This chain joins TRBV30 and TRBJ2-7, with D possibly matching TRBD1 (6 bases). There are 13 residues in the CDR3. From germline, CDR1 is GTSNPN and CDR2 SVGIG (reference sequence). Deletions cut 0 bases from V and 3 bases from J, with 9 bases between. The DNA read from the CDR3 is TGTGCCTGGAGTGTGCTACAGGGCTACGAG. This sequence encodes CAWSVLQGYE. The CDR3 in its entirety is CAWSVLQGYEQYF.

Concerning this clone: The missing CDR3 end, 3 residues past where the read stops, is filled in from the germline J gene. The chain uses TRBV5-1 and TRBJ2-1, with D hard to call. CDR3 length: 14 amino acids. The V and J ends lost 4 bases and 3 bases respectively, with 11 bases between them. In germline, CDR1 is SGHRS, CDR2 YFSETQ. Incomplete CDR3 DNA: TGCGCCAGCAGCCAAGTAGCAGACTACAATGAG. It translates to CASSQVADYNE. The full CDR3 is CASSQVADYNEQFF.

As regards this clone: From the germline J gene comes the end of the CDR3, since the read stops 3 residues before it. The chain uses TRBV7-9 and TRBJ2-3; 10 nucleotides match TRBD1. V was pared by 6 bases and J by 6 bases, with 9 bases of the junction left unmatched. Germline CDR1 and CDR2: SEHNR and FQNEAQ (reference sequence). The CDR3 extends over 15 amino acids. The CDR3 bases that were read are TGTGCCAGCAGTCTCAGGGACAGGGGTTCGGATACG. Translated, it gives CASSLRDRGSDT. The full CDR3 protein is CASSLRDRGSDTQYF.

Remarks on this clone: The CDR3 goes on 3 residues after the read ends, and that part is filled in from the germline J gene. This chain joins TRBV6-2 or TRBV6-3 and TRBJ1-2, with D possibly being TRBD1 (6 bases). There are 14 residues in the CDR3. Germline CDR1 is MNHEY and CDR2 is SVGEGT. The DNA read from the CDR3 is TGTGCCAGCAGTTACCGCCGGTCACAGGGAGGG. It codes for CASSYRRSQGG. The whole CDR3 protein is CASSYRRSQGGYTF.